Sequencing of this TCR beta chain was carried out in a study of technical replicates of blood from a few donors. V lost 4 bases, J lost 5 bases, and 18 bases lay in between. This CDR3 contains 15 residues. Germline-derived CDR1 and CDR2 are SGHRS and YFSETQ. Profiled with immunoSEQ multiplex PCR; TCRdb holds only in-frame clones, not every one. The sample has about 70,000 clones, roughly 96% seen once. The genes are TRBV5-1 and TRBJ1-1; D possibly corresponds to TRBD1 (6 bases). This TCR came from a human donor in good health. The sample was T cells isolated from PBMCs. The CDR3 DNA reads TGCGCCAGCAGCCGACTACGACAACAGGGAACTGAAGCTTTCTTT. Its translation: CASSRLRQQGTEAFF.